This record looks at one T cell receptor (beta chain) sequence and its context. The target antigen is unknown. A 5'RACE template-switching step, the method used to make TCR cDNA, added a universal primer site and UMIs. TCRdb ran MiXCR on the 5' RACE reads and lists one entry per CDR3 protein. The sample lists 250,000 to 350,000 distinct CDR3 sequences, approximately 7% occurring once. These data come from a study of T cells after yellow fever vaccination. General study results and limits: It was a weaker secondary response, yet one that peaked faster, at day 5 versus 15. Reappearing after the booster were most of the clones from primary vaccination (around 95% CD4, 88% CD8).

CDR3 length: 21 amino acids. V dropped 3 bases and J dropped 0; count of bases not matched to a gene: 19. CDR1 and CDR2 (germline): SGHTA, FQGTGA. Source: PBMCs, taken approximately 47 days after the first yellow fever vaccination. This chain connects TRBV7-3 to TRBJ2-1, with 8 bases aligning to TRBD1. The sequence was collected from a man between 18 and 29 years old who received the YFV17D yellow fever vaccine. The CDR3 loop is CASSFNPGQESYVFSYNEQFF. CDR3 nucleotides: TGTGCCAGCAGCTTTAACCCGGGACAGGAGTCTTATGTATTCTCCTACAATGAGCAGTTCTTC.